These 24 T cell receptor beta chains were all obtained from the same sample, sequenced in a study of blood T cells in healthy people across ages. Sample-barcoded 5' priming and a J-beta primer mix drove a second PCR of 7 to 11 cycles. TCRdb re-called the 5' RACE reads with MiXCR, one entry per CDR3 protein. The sample carries approximately 1,000,000 distinct CDR3 sequences, 35% to 50% recorded once. What was sequenced was blood. The source of these receptors is a woman in her sixties in good health.

This clonotype was seen more than once but under ten times. The J gene is TRBJ1-2, the V gene TRBV15, with TRBD1 as a possible D gene (6 bases). The V end was cut by 4 bases, the J end by 4 bases, with 22 bases between. Germline CDR1 is LNHNV and CDR2 is YYDKDF (reference sequence). The CDR3 loop spans 17 amino acids. CDR3 DNA sequence: TGTGCCACCAGCATCGAGAAAGTCACAGGGCGGATCTATGGCTACACCTTC. Amino acids: CATSIEKVTGRIYGYTF.

The genes are TRBV12-5 and TRBJ2-5; 10 bases fit TRBD2. The germline gives CDR1 LGHNT, CDR2 FRNRAP. The CDR3 covers 15 residues. The ends lost 6 bases at V and 11 bases at J; junction bases unmatched: 15. The CDR3 here is CASGLAGEYYNEQYF. CDR3 sequence (DNA): TGTGCTAGTGGCCTAGCGGGAGAGTACTACAATGAGCAGTACTTC.

This clonotype was picked up a small number of times. The chain recombines TRBV25-1 with TRBJ1-2, with 10 nucleotides matching TRBD1. Unmatched junction bases numbered 7, after V lost 0 bases and J lost 6 bases. The CDR3 contains 16 residues. From germline, CDR1 is MGHDK and CDR2 SYGVNS. The chain's CDR3 is CASSEYPGQGLDGYTF. DNA of the CDR3: TGTGCCAGCAGTGAATATCCGGGACAGGGGCTCGATGGCTACACCTTC.

The chain couples TRBV28 to TRBJ2-5; D may be TRBD2 (6 bases). Trimming took off 4 bases at V and 11 bases at J, with 26 bases between the two ends. Looked up from germline, CDR1 is MDHEN and CDR2 is SYDVKM. The CDR3 extends over 16 amino acids. The CDR3 DNA is TGTGCCAGCAGTTCTGCGGGGAAGAATTGGCGGGGAGAGCAGTACTTC. Amino acids: CASSSAGKNWRGEQYF.

Points on this clonotype: At one end the junction does not follow the germline gene, possibly because of a read error. The chain carries TRBV5-1 and TRBJ2-1, with D hard to call. Germline CDR1 SGHRS, CDR2 YFSETQ. The CDR3 runs 15 residues. CDR3 protein: CASSFDQSSCNEQFF. DNA for the CDR3: TGCGCCAGCAGCTTCGACCAAAGCTCCTGCAATGAGCAGTTCTTC.

V and J are TRBV20-1 and TRBJ2-5; 10 bases map to TRBD2. The CDR3 length is 15 residues. The V gene end was trimmed by 1 base and the J gene end by 11 bases; junction bases not matched to a gene: 13. The V gene's germline CDR1 is DFQATT and CDR2 SNEGSKA (reference sequence). This CDR3 reads CSARASGGVRWEQYF. CDR3 DNA sequence: TGCAGTGCTAGAGCTAGCGGGGGTGTTAGGTGGGAGCAGTACTTC.

This clonotype was observed a handful of times. The rearrangement links TRBV5-1 to TRBJ2-7; the D gene is possibly TRBD2 (6 bases). CDR1 is SGHRS and CDR2 is YFSETQ in the germline V gene. The CDR3 covers 16 residues. Trimming shortened V by 0 bases and J by 3 bases, and 16 bases separated the two germline ends. CDR3 bases: TGCGCCAGCAGCTTGGTTGACGCGGGGCCTTTCTACGAGCAGTACTTC. Its protein is CASSLVDAGPFYEQYF.

This clonotype has only a few counts. The CDR3 loop reads CASSVVNTDTQYF. Here the CDR3 DNA reads TGTGCCAGCAGCGTAGTTAACACAGATACGCAGTATTTT. This chain connects TRBV9 to TRBJ2-3; D remains ambiguous. The CDR3 is 13 residues long. Germline values: CDR1 SGDLS, CDR2 YYNGEE. The germline V and J ends were trimmed by 0 bases and 2 bases, with 4 bases remaining between them.

CDR3 protein: CASSPPGLTNEQFF. CDR3 in DNA: TGTGCCAGCTCCCCTCCGGGACTGACGAATGAGCAGTTCTTC. This chain joins TRBV18 and TRBJ2-1; a weak D match, TRBD2 (6 bases). The CDR3 totals 14 residues. Germline CDR1 KGHSH, CDR2 LQKENI. Trimming stripped 6 bases from V and 7 bases from J, with 16 bases between.

The chain couples TRBV6-1 to TRBJ2-3, with D hard to call. The germline V gene encodes CDR1 MNHNS and CDR2 SASEGT. This CDR3 contains 17 residues. V lost 5 bases and J lost 0, with 18 bases in between. The CDR3 region has the DNA TGTGCCAGCAGTCCCTTGATAGCAGGAACTAGCACAGATACGCAGTATTTT. Its protein is CASSPLIAGTSTDTQYF.

This clonotype has just a few counts. The chain couples TRBV28 to TRBJ2-7; 8 bases map to TRBD1. CDR1 is MDHEN and CDR2 is SYDVKM in the germline V gene. The CDR3 covers 15 residues. Unmatched junction bases numbered 12, after V lost 6 bases and J lost 5 bases. Written as DNA, the CDR3 is TGTGCCAGCAGCCGCTTAGGGACAGGCCCCGACGAGCAGTACTTC. This translates into CASSRLGTGPDEQYF.

A few counts support this clonotype. The genes are TRBV28 and TRBJ2-5; 7 bases match TRBD1. Matching the DNA end better, TRBJ2-7 makes the J call doubtful. The CDR3 runs 14 residues. Germline-derived CDR1 and CDR2 are MDHEN and SYDVKM. The CDR3 DNA sequence: TGTGCCAGCAGTTCGGACAGGATGGCCTACGAGCAGTACTTC. It yields the protein CASSSDRMAYEQYF.

A few counts support this clonotype. The chain couples TRBV10-3 to TRBJ2-3, with D hard to call. This CDR3 is 11 amino acids long. In germline, CDR1 is ENHRY, CDR2 SYGVKD. Written as DNA, the CDR3 is TGTGCGGCTGCTAGCACAGATACGCAGTATTTT. Translation: CAAASTDTQYF.

This clonotype was recorded a few times. V gene TRBV7-9 combines with J gene TRBJ2-5, with D maybe TRBD2 (5 bases). The germline CDR1 and CDR2 sequences are SEHNR and FQNEAQ (reference sequence). V was pared by 5 bases and J by 0 bases, with 7 bases between. The CDR3 runs to 13 residues. CDR3 protein: CASSADYQETQYF. DNA for the CDR3: TGTGCCAGCAGCGCGGACTACCAAGAGACCCAGTACTTC. The full variable domain, in which reference TRBV7-9 and TRBJ2-5 provide the parts outside the CDR3, is DTGVSQNPRHKITKRGQNVTFRCDPISEHNRLYWYRQTLGQGPEFLTYFQNEAQLEKSRLLSDRFSAERPKGSFSTLEIQRTEQGDSAMYLCASSADYQETQYFGPGTRLLVL.

This clonotype was seen a few times. The gene calls are TRBV20-1 and TRBJ2-1; D might be TRBD1 or TRBD2, each matching 7 bases. There are 18 residues in the CDR3. The germline V gene encodes CDR1 DFQATT and CDR2 SNEGSKA (reference sequence). With 0 bases removed from V and 4 bases from J, the gap between germline ends came to 22 bases. The CDR3 DNA is TGCAGTGCTAGAGATTGGGGCAGGGGGAGCGGGAAGTACAATGAGCAGTTCTTC. It specifies CSARDWGRGSGKYNEQFF.

This chain joins TRBV9 and TRBJ2-4, with a tentative D call TRBD2 (6 bases). The J call is uncertain, as TRBJ2-5 better fits the DNA end. The CDR3 spans 17 residues. From germline, CDR1 is SGDLS and CDR2 YYNGEE. This chain's CDR3 is CASSSTAPAGFQETQYF. CDR3 coding DNA: TGTGCCAGCAGCTCTACGGCGCCAGCGGGTTTCCAAGAGACCCAGTACTTC.

The chain recombines TRBV28 with TRBJ2-2, with 7 bases matching TRBD2. V was pared by 8 bases and J by 1 base, with 10 bases of the junction left unmatched. The CDR3 runs 16 residues. Germline loops: CDR1 MDHEN, CDR2 SYDVKM. CDR3 in amino acids: CASGVLAALNTGELFF. Written as DNA, the CDR3 is TGTGCCAGCGGCGTTCTAGCGGCCTTGAACACCGGGGAGCTGTTTTTT.

This clonotype was detected a few times. CDR3: CATKGVSGANVLTF. As DNA, the CDR3 is TGTGCCACCAAGGGTGTCTCTGGGGCCAACGTCCTGACTTTC. The rearrangement joins TRBV10-3 to TRBJ2-6, with no clear D. Trimming took off 10 bases at V and 0 bases at J, with 10 bases between the two ends. Germline V gene sequence: CDR1 ENHRY, CDR2 SYGVKD. The length of the CDR3 is 14 residues.

The table lists this clonotype with a few counts. The gene calls are TRBV20-1 and TRBJ2-2; 9 bases are a match to TRBD1. Germline values: CDR1 DFQATT, CDR2 SNEGSKA (reference sequence). The CDR3 is made up of 15 amino acids. V gave up 4 bases and J gave up 5 bases; unmatched junction bases: 8. In DNA, the CDR3 is TGCAGTGCTACCCCTGGGACAGGGATGACCGGGGAGCTGTTTTTT. Its translation: CSATPGTGMTGELFF.

The J gene is TRBJ2-7, the V gene TRBV20-1; no clear D gene. CDR1 DFQATT and CDR2 SNEGSKA come from the germline V gene (reference sequence). The CDR3 totals 11 residues. V lost 1 base, J lost 7 bases, and 8 bases lay in between. CDR3 nucleotides: TGCAGTGCTAGAGTAGGGAAGGAGCAGTACTTC. It is translated as CSARVGKEQYF.

In this sample, this clonotype turned up a few times. This sequence joins TRBV10-3 and TRBJ2-5; TRBD2 is a possible D gene (6 bases). CDR1 and CDR2 (germline): ENHRY, SYGVKD. V dropped 2 bases and J dropped 1 base, with 11 bases sitting between them. The length of the CDR3 is 15 residues. CDR3 nucleotide sequence: TGTGCCATCAGTGAGGGGGCGGGGACCCAAGAGACCCAGTACTTC. Amino acids: CAISEGAGTQETQYF.

This clonotype was detected ten times or more. The rearrangement joins TRBV5-1 to TRBJ2-1; 14 nucleotides line up with TRBD2. The length of the CDR3 is 21 residues. V shed 2 bases, J shed 1 base, and the junction held 14 bases outside the gene matches. CDR1 and CDR2 from the germline V gene are SGHRS and YFSETQ. CDR3 in DNA: TGCGCCAGCAGCTTAATATCCACCGGGACTAGCGGGAGTGGGTCCTACAATGAGCAGTTCTTC. It codes for CASSLISTGTSGSGSYNEQFF.

This clonotype was counted between two and nine times. The gene calls are TRBV3-1 and TRBJ2-7; D is possibly TRBD1 (6 bases). V was pared by 3 bases and J by 0 bases, with 12 bases between. The germline V gene encodes CDR1 LGHDT and CDR2 YNNKEL (reference sequence). CDR3 length: 15 amino acids. This CDR3 reads CASSQVPGHSYEQYF. The CDR3 nucleotides are TGTGCCAGCAGCCAGGTTCCGGGACACTCCTACGAGCAGTACTTC.

This clonotype was counted only a few times. The CDR3 protein is CSVGQSWLAKNIQYF. The CDR3 DNA follows: TGCAGCGTAGGACAGTCATGGCTAGCCAAAAACATTCAGTACTTC. The chain uses TRBV29-1 and TRBJ2-4; tentatively, D is TRBD1 (6 bases). The CDR3 loop spans 15 amino acids. Germline-derived CDR1 and CDR2 are SQVTM and ANQGSEA. The ends were cut back, 6 bases at V and 0 bases at J, with 15 bases in the middle. Full variable domain (remainder filled in from reference TRBV29-1 and TRBJ2-4): SAVISQKPSRDICQRGTSLTIQCQVDSQVTMMFWYRQQPGQSLTLIATANQGSEATYESGFVIDKFPISRPNLTFSTLTVSNMSPEDSSIYLCSVGQSWLAKNIQYFGAGTRLSVL.